This T cell receptor (beta chain) was retrieved from a study of T cell responses to AZD1222 COVID-19 vaccine. The assay was immunoSEQ multiplex PCR, and TCRdb's table has in-frame clones only and misses some. The sample includes 100,000 to 150,000 clones, about 85% of them seen just once. Sequencing used peripheral blood, obtained 28 days after the second AZD1222 dose. The clonotype comes from an adult who received the AZD1222 COVID-19 vaccine.

The CDR3 nucleotides are TGTGCCAGCGACAGGGGTATCTATAATTCACCCCTCCACTTT. Translation: CASDRGIYNSPLHF. This chain links TRBV21-1 with TRBJ1-6; TRBD1, as called in the table, went unchecked against the DNA. TRBV21-1 is a documented pseudogene. The CDR3 sequence is 14 residues long.